The rows below give T cell receptor beta chains drawn from one sample of a study of blood T cells in healthy people across ages. TCRdb used MiXCR to reprocess the 5' RACE reads, holding one entry per CDR3 protein. Of about 970,000 distinct CDR3 sequences listed, about 53% are singletons. Sequenced input: blood. These receptor sequences come from a woman aged 60 to 75 in good health. CDR3s include the opening cysteine and the closing phenylalanine or tryptophan. A D gene is named only where the DNA matches it firmly. Only some rows state a clone size, as once, few, many or a class for expanded clones.

few,TRBV6-5,TRBJ2-7,.,CASSRRDNYEQYF,TGTGCCAGCAGCCGCCGGGACAATTACGAGCAGTACTTC
few,TRBV27,TRBJ2-1,.,CASTLRGGGDEQFF,TGTGCCAGCACCTTAAGAGGGGGAGGCGATGAGCAGTTCTTC
.,TRBV5-1,TRBJ2-4,TRBD1,CASSLVRTGSVSIQYF,TGCGCCAGCAGCTTGGTGCGGACAGGGTCTGTGAGCATTCAGTACTTC
.,TRBV29-1,TRBJ2-3,TRBD2,CSVVLAGFIDTQYF,TGCAGCGTTGTGTTAGCGGGATTCATAGATACGCAGTATTTT
.,TRBV20-1,TRBJ2-1,.,CSAALRHEQFF,TGCAGTGCTGCCCTTCGGCATGAGCAGTTCTTC
.,TRBV11-2,TRBJ2-1,.,CASRVLARNEQFF,TGTGCCAGCAGGGTTCTAGCGAGGAATGAGCAGTTCTTC
.,TRBV29-1,TRBJ2-4,TRBD1,CSVEEQGFAKNIQYF,TGCAGCGTTGAAGAACAGGGGTTCGCCAAAAACATTCAGTACTTC
.,TRBV7-2,TRBJ2-5,.,CASTRGGGQETQYF,TGTGCCAGCACCAGAGGGGGGGGGCAGGAGACCCAGTACTTC
.,TRBV29-1,TRBJ2-5,.,CSVEASVQETQYF,TGCAGCGTTGAAGCTAGCGTTCAAGAGACCCAGTACTTC
few,TRBV4-3,TRBJ2-1,.,CASSPATGYNEQFF,TGCGCCAGCAGCCCTGCCACAGGGTACAATGAGCAGTTCTTC
.,TRBV12-3/TRBV12-4,TRBJ1-6,.,CASTRAETDSPLHF,TGTGCCAGCACGAGGGCGGAAACAGATTCACCCCTCCACTTT
.,TRBV2,TRBJ1-2,.,CASSEEPIYGYTF,TGTGCCAGCAGTGAGGAACCGATTTATGGCTACACCTTC
few,TRBV15,TRBJ2-3,.,CATSSVYVGTDTQYF,TGTGCCACCAGCAGTGTTTACGTGGGCACAGATACGCAGTATTTT
.,TRBV10-3,TRBJ2-7,.,CAISEPVEGMPTNEQYF,TGTGCCATCAGTGAGCCAGTTGAGGGAATGCCCACCAACGAGCAGTACTTC
.,TRBV29-1,TRBJ2-1,TRBD2,CSVDYLQERTSGSEAIEQFF,TGCAGCGTTGATTATTTGCAGGAGAGGACTAGCGGGAGTGAAGCGATTGAGCAGTTCTTC
few,TRBV3-1,TRBJ2-7,TRBD2,CASSQSAGGPYEQYF,TGTGCCAGCAGCCAGTCAGCGGGAGGGCCTTACGAGCAGTACTTC
.,TRBV29-1,TRBJ2-7,.,CSVPGAGLREQYF,TGCAGCGTCCCCGGGGCAGGCCTGAGGGAGCAGTACTTC
.,TRBV12-3/TRBV12-4,TRBJ2-3,.,CASSTRVRGDTQYF,TGTGCCAGCAGTACCAGAGTGAGAGGAGATACGCAGTATTTT
few,TRBV29-1,TRBJ2-5,.,CSVGRVFRIQREETQYF,TGCAGCGTTGGGAGGGTATTTAGGATACAAAGAGAAGAGACCCAGTACTTC
.,TRBV28,TRBJ2-3,.,CATRRQADTQYF,TGTGCCACCCGGAGACAGGCCGATACGCAGTATTTT
.,TRBV20-1,TRBJ2-1,.,CSASSGRHEQFF,TGCAGTGCTAGTTCCGGACGTCATGAGCAGTTCTTC
few,TRBV20-1,TRBJ2-1,.,CSARDDGSPKYNEQFF,TGCAGTGCTAGAGATGATGGTAGCCCAAAATACAATGAGCAGTTCTTC
.,TRBV7-3,TRBJ2-6,.,CASSRSTSGANVLTF,TGTGCCAGCAGCAGAAGTACCTCTGGGGCCAACGTCCTGACTTTC
.,TRBV20-1,TRBJ1-2,.,CSARDNREDGYTF,TGCAGTGCTAGGGATAACAGGGAGGATGGCTACACCTTC
.,TRBV7-2,TRBJ2-1,.,CASSLRPGVGNEQFF,TGTGCCAGCAGCTTAAGGCCGGGAGTGGGCAATGAGCAGTTCTTC
.,TRBV2,TRBJ1-5,.,CASSEYWAGSNQPQHF,TGTGCCAGCAGTGAATATTGGGCAGGGAGCAATCAGCCCCAGCATTTT
few,TRBV10-3,TRBJ2-1,TRBD2,CAIGTSGGINEQFF,TGTGCCATCGGTACTAGCGGGGGGATCAATGAGCAGTTCTTC
.,TRBV20-1,TRBJ1-2,TRBD1,CSARKTGADLYNYGYTF,TGCAGTGCTAGAAAGACAGGGGCGGACTTATATAACTATGGCTACACCTTC
.,TRBV6-2/TRBV6-3,TRBJ2-7,.,CASSFPGKASYEQYF,TGTGCCAGCAGTTTCCCAGGGAAGGCTAGTTACGAGCAGTACTTC
.,TRBV5-1,TRBJ2-5,TRBD1,CASSSATGGIETQYF,TGCGCCAGCAGCTCCGCGACAGGGGGTATAGAGACCCAGTACTTC
few,TRBV6-5,TRBJ2-3,.,CASSYKYHTDTQYF,TGTGCCAGCAGTTACAAATACCACACAGATACGCAGTATTTT
.,TRBV6-4,TRBJ2-7,.,CASSDWASRYYEQYF,TGTGCCAGCAGTGACTGGGCTAGCAGATACTACGAGCAGTACTTC
few,TRBV20-1,TRBJ1-1,.,CSARVRRGGPNREAFF,TGCAGTGCTAGAGTCAGGCGGGGAGGGCCGAACAGGGAAGCTTTCTTT
.,TRBV4-1,TRBJ1-1,.,CASSQFWGEAFF,TGCGCCAGCAGCCAATTTTGGGGTGAAGCTTTCTTT
.,TRBV12-3/TRBV12-4,TRBJ2-5,TRBD1,CATQGVETQYF,TGTGCCACCCAGGGGGTTGAGACCCAGTACTTC
.,TRBV28,TRBJ2-2,.,CASRELTGELFF,TGTGCCAGCAGGGAGCTCACCGGGGAGCTGTTTTTT
.,TRBV7-3,TRBJ2-1,TRBD2,CASSEGLARINEQFF,TGTGCCAGCAGCGAGGGACTAGCGCGTATCAATGAGCAGTTCTTC
.,TRBV4-1,TRBJ1-4,TRBD1,CASSPSPGQGGEKLFF,TGCGCCAGCAGCCCAAGTCCGGGACAGGGAGGAGAAAAACTGTTTTTT